This T cell receptor beta chain appears in the sequencing data of a study of T cells in localized non-small cell lung cancer. General study findings and limits: The greatest T cell clonality was found in uninvolved adjacent lung (higher than in tumor).

With respect to this clone: Its target is unknown.

The V end was cut by 3 bases, the J end by 2 bases, with 7 bases between. The V gene's germline CDR1 is LNHDA and CDR2 SQIVND (reference sequence). This CDR3 has 14 amino acids. Here immunoSEQ multiplex PCR was the method, and the copy in TCRdb shows in-frame clones only, minus some. Seen here are tens of thousands of clones, approximately 84% observed once, and the top ten hold 2.8%. Sample: peripheral blood, taken before any cancer treatment. The chain couples TRBV19 to TRBJ2-2; maybe TRBD2 (5 bases). This TCR came from a man between 35 and 75 years old with stage I lung adenocarcinoma. The CDR3 nucleotides read TGTGCCAGTAGTATTGCGGGCAACACCGGGGAGCTGTTTTTT. Translating it yields CASSIAGNTGELFF.